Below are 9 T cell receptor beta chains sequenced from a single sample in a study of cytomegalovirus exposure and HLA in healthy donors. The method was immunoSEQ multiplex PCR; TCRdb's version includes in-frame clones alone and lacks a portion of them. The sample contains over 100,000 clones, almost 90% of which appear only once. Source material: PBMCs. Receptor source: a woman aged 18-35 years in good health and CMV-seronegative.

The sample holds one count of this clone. CDR3 sequence (DNA): TGTGCCAGCACCCCGGGGGGATTCACGGGGAATGAGCAGTTCTTC. Encoded protein: CASTPGGFTGNEQFF. The gene calls are TRBV27 and TRBJ2-1; 7 positions agree with TRBD2. This CDR3 has 15 amino acids. J lost 7 bases, V lost 7 bases, and 13 bases had no gene match. Germline V lookup: CDR1 MNHEY, CDR2 SMNVEV (reference sequence).

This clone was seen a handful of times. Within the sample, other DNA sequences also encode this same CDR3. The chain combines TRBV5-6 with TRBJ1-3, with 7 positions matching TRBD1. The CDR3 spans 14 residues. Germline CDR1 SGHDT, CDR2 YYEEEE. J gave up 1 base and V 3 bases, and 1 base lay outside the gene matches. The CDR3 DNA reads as TGTGCCAGCAGCTGGGACAGTTCTGGAAACACCATATATTTT. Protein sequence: CASSWDSSGNTIYF.

As DNA, the CDR3 is TGTGCCAGCAGCCCCCGAGGGCCGGGAGAGACCCAGTACTTC. This codes for CASSPRGPGETQYF. The chain employs TRBV7-8 and TRBJ2-5, with D perhaps TRBD2 (5 bases). Per the germline V gene, CDR1 is SGHVS and CDR2 is FQNEAQ. Trimming pared 5 bases from V and 4 bases from J, leaving 14 bases between. This CDR3 is built from 14 residues.

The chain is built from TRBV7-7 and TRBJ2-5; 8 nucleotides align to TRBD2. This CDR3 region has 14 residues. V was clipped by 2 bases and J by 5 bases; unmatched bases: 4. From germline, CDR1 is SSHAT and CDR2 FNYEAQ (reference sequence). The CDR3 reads CASSLTGGRETQYF. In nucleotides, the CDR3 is TGTGCCAGCAGCTTAACGGGGGGGAGGGAGACCCAGTACTTC.

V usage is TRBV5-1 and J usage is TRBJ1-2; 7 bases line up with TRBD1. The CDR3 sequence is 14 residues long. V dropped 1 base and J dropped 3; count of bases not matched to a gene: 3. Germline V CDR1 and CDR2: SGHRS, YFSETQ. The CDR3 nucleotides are TGCGCCAGCAGCTTGATAGACAGGGACTATGGCTACACCTTC. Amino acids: CASSLIDRDYGYTF.

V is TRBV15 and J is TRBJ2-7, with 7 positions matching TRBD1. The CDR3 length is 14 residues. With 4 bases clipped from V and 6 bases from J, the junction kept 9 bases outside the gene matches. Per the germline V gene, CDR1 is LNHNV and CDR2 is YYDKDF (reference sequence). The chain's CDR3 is CATSITGTAPEQYF. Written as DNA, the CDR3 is TGTGCCACCAGCATTACCGGGACAGCTCCCGAGCAGTACTTC.

The CDR3 DNA follows: TGTGCCAGCAGCTTAGGACTATTAGCGGGGGGGGGCAGAGATACGCAGTATTTT. Translation gives CASSLGLLAGGGRDTQYF. The rearrangement uses TRBV7-8 and TRBJ2-3; 11 positions agree with TRBD2. Looked up from germline, CDR1 is SGHVS and CDR2 is FQNEAQ. The CDR3 runs 18 residues. After removal of 1 base from V and 5 bases from J, the junction contained 11 bases not matched to a gene.

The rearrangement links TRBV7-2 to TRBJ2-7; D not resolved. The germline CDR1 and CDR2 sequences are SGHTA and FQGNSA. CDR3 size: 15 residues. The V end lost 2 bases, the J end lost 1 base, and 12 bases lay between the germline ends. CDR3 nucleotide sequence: TGTGCCAGCAGCTTAACACGGGTCGTTTCCTACGAGCAGTACTTC. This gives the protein CASSLTRVVSYEQYF.

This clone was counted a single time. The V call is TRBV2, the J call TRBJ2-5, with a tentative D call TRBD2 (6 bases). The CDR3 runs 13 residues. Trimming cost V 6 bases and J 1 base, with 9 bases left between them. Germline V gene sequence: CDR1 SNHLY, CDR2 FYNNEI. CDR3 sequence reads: CASSRGFQETQYF. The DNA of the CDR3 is TGTGCCAGCAGCCGGGGGTTCCAAGAGACCCAGTACTTC.